Below are 29 T cell receptor beta chains sequenced from a single sample in a study of blood T cell repertoires in COVID-19. Profiling relied on immunoSEQ multiplex PCR, and the TCRdb table lists in-frame clones only, not all of them. Here the sample spans about 300,000 clones, 80% to 90% being singletons. Sequencing was done on a sample of peripheral blood. The receptors originated from a man aged 18-30 years who had recovered from COVID-19.

The rearrangement uses TRBV10-3 and TRBJ2-7, with D maybe TRBD1 (6 bases). Trimming removed 3 bases from V and 0 bases from J, with 15 bases in between. Germline CDR1 and CDR2: ENHRY and SYGVKD. This CDR3 is 16 amino acids long. The CDR3 reads CAISDKGDKSSYEQYF. CDR3 nucleotide sequence: TGTGCCATCAGTGATAAGGGGGACAAGAGCTCCTACGAGCAGTACTTC.

This chain links TRBV19 with TRBJ2-1; 7 bases fit TRBD1. The CDR3 is 14 residues long. In germline, CDR1 is LNHDA, CDR2 SQIVND (reference sequence). The V segment lost 10 bases and the J segment 2 bases; nucleotides outside the gene matches: 8. The CDR3 loop reads CATRGTGAYNEQFF. The CDR3 nucleotides are TGTGCCACCCGAGGCACAGGGGCCTACAATGAGCAGTTCTTC.

The chain couples TRBV7-9 to TRBJ1-5; possible D gene TRBD1, 5 bases. Germline assignment: CDR1 SEHNR and CDR2 FQNEAQ (reference sequence). This CDR3 has 15 amino acids. V was clipped by 5 bases and J by 4 bases, with 15 bases between them. This CDR3 reads CASSPARAGNQPQHF. CDR3 nucleotide sequence: TGTGCCAGCAGCCCCGCCCGGGCAGGGAATCAGCCCCAGCATTTT.

This clone showed up just once. The chain links TRBV19 to TRBJ2-1, with 8 bases matching TRBD2. This CDR3 comprises 15 residues. From germline, CDR1 is LNHDA and CDR2 SQIVND (reference sequence). The V segment lost 4 bases and the J segment 3 bases; nucleotides outside the gene matches: 5. The CDR3: CASSNEAGVYNEQFF. The CDR3 nucleotides are TGTGCCAGTAGTAATGAAGCGGGGGTCTACAATGAGCAGTTCTTC.

The chain combines TRBV14 with TRBJ2-7; perhaps TRBD1 as D (6 bases). Trimming left V 1 base short and J 5 bases short, with 15 bases between. The CDR3 sequence is 15 residues long. CDR1 is SGHDN, CDR2 FVKESK, per germline. The CDR3 DNA follows: TGTGCCAGCAGCCAAGGGGGGCGAAGCTTCCACGAGCAGTACTTC. It codes for CASSQGGRSFHEQYF. The full variable domain, in which reference TRBV14 and TRBJ2-7 provide the parts outside the CDR3, is EAGVTQFPSHSVIEKGQTVTLRCDPISGHDNLYWYRRVMGKEIKFLLHFVKESKQDESGMPNNRFLAERTGGTYSTLKVQPAELEDSGVYFCASSQGGRSFHEQYFGPGTRLTVT.

This chain's CDR3 is CASSLAGGGPYEQYF. As DNA, the CDR3 is TGTGCCAGCAGCTTAGCTGGGGGGGGGCCCTACGAGCAGTACTTC. The chain has TRBV7-2 and TRBJ2-7, with a possible D match to TRBD2 (7 bases). Germline CDR1 reads SGHTA; CDR2 reads FQGNSA. The CDR3 spans 15 residues. V lost 0 bases, J lost 2 bases, and 11 bases lay in between.

The J gene is TRBJ1-1, the V gene TRBV27; D unclear. V shed 1 base and J shed 0 bases, with 9 bases lying between them. Germline values: CDR1 MNHEY, CDR2 SMNVEV (reference sequence). The CDR3 has 15 residues. Here the CDR3 DNA reads TGTGCCAGCAGTTTATTCGGTGCGATGAACACTGAAGCTTTCTTT. It translates to CASSLFGAMNTEAFF.

V usage is TRBV9 and J usage is TRBJ2-5; 11 bases are shared with TRBD2. Germline V CDR1 and CDR2: SGDLS, YYNGEE. The CDR3 is 16 amino acids. Trimming cost V 4 bases and J 1 base; bases outside gene matches: 6. The CDR3 nucleotides are TGTGCCAGCAGCATAGGGACTAGCGGATCCCAAGAGACCCAGTACTTC. Its translation is CASSIGTSGSQETQYF.

V gene TRBV19 combines with J gene TRBJ1-2; D possibly corresponds to TRBD1 (5 bases). Between the trimmed V and J ends, which lost 3 bases and 3 bases, there was a span of 8 bases. Germline lookup yields CDR1 LNHDA and CDR2 SQIVND (reference sequence). CDR3 length equals 13 residues. CDR3 amino acids: CASSMDIYYGYTF. The CDR3 DNA follows: TGTGCCAGTAGTATGGACATTTACTATGGCTACACCTTC.

This rearrangement joins TRBV9 to TRBJ2-3; 12 bases fit TRBD2. The germline CDR1 and CDR2 sequences are SGDLS and YYNGEE. Trimming took 2 bases from V and 6 from J; bases not matched to a gene: 7. The CDR3 is 16 residues long. This CDR3 reads CASSVGTSGLMDTQYF. The CDR3 bases are TGTGCCAGCAGCGTCGGGACTAGCGGGCTCATGGATACGCAGTATTTT.

The V gene is TRBV5-1, the J gene TRBJ2-7; 8 bases are shared with TRBD1. This CDR3 comprises 16 residues. The trim removed 0 bases at V and 1 base at J, leaving 6 bases unmatched. Germline V lookup: CDR1 SGHRS, CDR2 YFSETQ. For the CDR3, the DNA is TGCGCCAGCAGCTTGGAGGCAGGGGGCCTATCCTACGAGCAGTACTTC. This gives the protein CASSLEAGGLSYEQYF.

The chain combines TRBV10-2 with TRBJ1-1, with 9 bases identical to TRBD1. The V and J ends lost 7 bases and 0 bases, in that order; junction bases with no gene match: 12. Germline V lookup: CDR1 WSHSY, CDR2 SAAADI. The CDR3 has 17 residues. In DNA, the CDR3 is TGCGCCAGCACTGAAACCGGGACAGGGCGCATGAACACTGAAGCTTTCTTT. It encodes CASTETGTGRMNTEAFF.

A single count supports this clone. The rearrangement joins TRBV19 to TRBJ1-5, with TRBD1 identical over 8 bases. Germline lookup yields CDR1 LNHDA and CDR2 SQIVND (reference sequence). Trimming at V came to 6 bases and at J to 4 bases, leaving 8 bases not matched to a gene. CDR3 length: 15 residues. This chain's CDR3 is CASRRDRSLNQPQHF. CDR3 coding DNA: TGTGCCAGTAGACGGGACAGGTCTCTAAATCAGCCCCAGCATTTT.

The genes are TRBV20-1 and TRBJ2-7; the match to TRBD2 covers 10 bases. With 4 bases clipped from V and 3 bases from J, the junction kept 9 bases outside the gene matches. The CDR3 is made up of 15 amino acids. Germline V lookup: CDR1 DFQATT, CDR2 SNEGSKA (reference sequence). As DNA, the CDR3 is TGCAGTGCTACTGATGGGACTAGCGCACACTACGAGCAGTACTTC. Translated: CSATDGTSAHYEQYF.

The V and J genes are TRBV21-1 and TRBJ1-4; the table gives TRBD1 as D, unverified against the DNA. TRBV21-1 is assigned pseudogene status. This CDR3 comprises 18 residues. The CDR3 bases are TGTGCCAGCAGCGCCGGGCCCGGGACAGGGGGCGGTAATGAAAAACTGTTTTTT. It codes for CASSAGPGTGGGNEKLFF.

This clone was counted a few times. This sequence joins TRBV7-8 and TRBJ1-1; D is perhaps TRBD1 (5 bases). Trimming removed 6 bases from V and 6 bases from J, with 17 bases in between. The CDR3 consists of 14 residues. In germline, CDR1 is SGHVS, CDR2 FQNEAQ. The CDR3 loop is CASSTGGLSAEAFF. Written as DNA, the CDR3 is TGTGCCAGCAGTACCGGGGGATTATCGGCTGAAGCTTTCTTT.

The CDR3 loop reads CSVEGAQGSSYGYTF. DNA for the CDR3: TGCAGCGTTGAGGGGGCCCAGGGGAGCTCCTATGGCTACACCTTC. The chain couples TRBV29-1 to TRBJ1-2; a possible D gene is TRBD1 (6 bases). CDR3 length: 15 amino acids. Germline assignment: CDR1 SQVTM and CDR2 ANQGSEA. V lost 3 bases and J 4 bases, leaving 18 bases between the germline ends.

This chain uses TRBV3-1 (or the pseudogene TRBV3-2) with TRBJ1-6; a weak D match, TRBD1 (5 bases). The germline V gene encodes CDR1 LGHDT and CDR2 YNNKEL (reference sequence). CDR3 size: 15 residues. V was clipped by 0 bases and J by 6 bases, with 9 bases between them. CDR3 nucleotides: TGTGCCAGCAGCCAAGAGGGACTTGCTAATTCACCCCTCCACTTT. Amino acid sequence: CASSQEGLANSPLHF.

This chain joins TRBV18 and TRBJ2-7; a possible D gene is TRBD1 (5 bases). V lost 5 bases and J 4 bases, leaving 15 bases between the germline ends. The CDR3 runs 14 residues. CDR1 and CDR2 from the germline V gene are KGHSH and LQKENI. CDR3 bases: TGTGCCAGCTCAACCCCGACAGCACCTTACGAGCAGTACTTC. Its protein product is CASSTPTAPYEQYF.

This clone was observed once. The gene calls are TRBV6-2 or TRBV6-3 and TRBJ1-1, with D possibly being TRBD1 (5 bases). The CDR3 is 15 residues long. Trimming removed 5 bases at V and 0 bases at J, with 13 bases between. Germline V gives CDR1 MNHEY, CDR2 SVGEGT. The CDR3 coding sequence is TGTGCCAGCAGTGGGGCAGCCCTTTTGAACACTGAAGCTTTCTTT. Translation: CASSGAALLNTEAFF.

The rearrangement uses TRBV19 and TRBJ2-7, with 7 bases aligning to TRBD2. Trimming removed 3 bases from V and 2 bases from J; junction bases left unmatched: 7. Germline values: CDR1 LNHDA, CDR2 SQIVND (reference sequence). The CDR3 has 15 residues. For the CDR3, the DNA is TGTGCCAGTAGTATTTACGGGGGGTCTCCCTACGAGCAGTACTTC. Translation gives CASSIYGGSPYEQYF.

The CDR3 loop reads CSVDRGGNTGELFF. The CDR3 bases are TGCAGCGTTGATCGGGGGGGGAACACCGGGGAGCTGTTTTTT. The J gene is TRBJ2-2, the V gene TRBV29-1; TRBD2 aligns across 8 bases. The CDR3 is 14 residues long. J lost 1 base, V lost 3 bases, and 1 base had no gene match. Germline CDR1 reads SQVTM; CDR2 reads ANQGSEA.

V gene TRBV27 combines with J gene TRBJ2-5; a possible D gene is TRBD1 (6 bases). V gave up 6 bases and J gave up 5 bases, with 19 bases separating them. CDR1 and CDR2 (germline): MNHEY, SMNVEV (reference sequence). The CDR3 runs 15 residues. The DNA for the CDR3 is TGTGCCAGCAGCCCCACGAGGACAGACGTCGAGACCCAGTACTTC. Its translation: CASSPTRTDVETQYF.

The J gene is TRBJ2-7, the V gene TRBV7-3; maybe TRBD1 (6 bases). Looked up from germline, CDR1 is SGHTA and CDR2 is FQGTGA. This CDR3 region has 16 residues. The V end was cut by 2 bases, the J end by 5 bases, with 19 bases between. The CDR3 nucleotides are TGTGCCAGCAGCTTACGGTCGCCAGGGGCTTTTCACGAGCAGTACTTC. Amino acid sequence: CASSLRSPGAFHEQYF.

V is TRBV15 and J is TRBJ1-1, with TRBD1 as a possible D gene (5 bases). Germline CDR1 LNHNV, CDR2 YYDKDF (reference sequence). The V gene lost 1 base and the J gene lost 2 bases, with 11 bases spanning the gap. The CDR3 covers 15 residues. In DNA form, the CDR3 reads TGTGCCACCAGCAGAGTACCTCAGGGAAACACTGAAGCTTTCTTT. Its translation is CATSRVPQGNTEAFF.

V and J are TRBV9 and TRBJ1-2; no clear D. The V end was cut by 2 bases, the J end by 1 base, with 6 bases between. The CDR3 runs to 13 residues. CDR1 SGDLS and CDR2 YYNGEE come from the germline V gene. DNA for the CDR3: TGTGCCAGCAGCGTTTTGAGTAACTATGGCTACACCTTC. Protein sequence: CASSVLSNYGYTF.

The rearrangement uses TRBV7-9 and TRBJ2-4, with D maybe TRBD2 (6 bases). V lost 5 bases, J lost 3 bases, and 8 bases lay in between. The germline CDR1 and CDR2 sequences are SEHNR and FQNEAQ (reference sequence). This CDR3 comprises 13 residues. The CDR3, as DNA: TGTGCCAGCAGCCCCGGGAGCAAAAACATTCAGTACTTC. Protein product: CASSPGSKNIQYF.

The J gene is TRBJ1-6, the V gene TRBV4-1; 7 bases are a match to TRBD1. Germline V gene sequence: CDR1 MGHRA, CDR2 YSYEKL. The CDR3 totals 16 residues. Trimming at V came to 1 base and at J to 6 bases, leaving 6 bases not matched to a gene. The CDR3 reads CASSQVPGTVNSPLHF. DNA of the CDR3: TGCGCCAGCAGCCAAGTCCCCGGGACAGTTAATTCACCCCTCCACTTT.

The chain is built from TRBV4-2 and TRBJ1-6; D is possibly TRBD1 (5 bases). Germline CDR1 is LGHNA and CDR2 is YNFKEQ. There are 15 residues in the CDR3. Trimming left V 1 base short and J 5 bases short, with 9 bases between. CDR3 sequence: CASSQGAGHNSPLHF. DNA for the CDR3: TGTGCCAGCAGCCAAGGGGCAGGGCATAATTCACCCCTCCACTTT.